The 6 T cell receptor beta chains given below trace back to one sample, sequenced in a study of blood T cell repertoires in COVID-19. The repertoire was sequenced with immunoSEQ multiplex PCR; TCRdb's copy has only in-frame clones and lacks some. The repertoire includes roughly 80,000 clones, about 83% of them detected once, and roughly 15% sits in the top ten. The sequencing sample was made of peripheral blood. Source of these receptors: a woman between 65 and 79 years old with acute or convalescent COVID-19.

This chain connects TRBV11-3 to TRBJ1-1, with 7 positions matching TRBD1. Germline loops: CDR1 SGHNT, CDR2 YENEEA. The CDR3 has 14 amino acids. Trimming took 3 bases from V and 3 from J; bases not matched to a gene: 4. DNA for the CDR3: TGTGCCAGCAGCTTTCAGGGGGAATACACTGAAGCTTTCTTT. It encodes CASSFQGEYTEAFF. Based on the CDR3 plus reference TRBV11-3 and TRBJ1-1, the full variable domain is EAGVVQSPRYKIIEKKQPVAFWCNPISGHNTLYWYLQNLGQGPELLIRYENEEAVDDSQLPKDRFSAERLKGVDSTLKIQPAELGDSAVYLCASSFQGEYTEAFFGQGTRLTVV.

The rearrangement uses TRBV28 and TRBJ1-1; maybe TRBD1 (5 bases). V dropped 6 bases and J dropped 2 bases, with 10 bases sitting between them. Germline V gene sequence: CDR1 MDHEN, CDR2 SYDVKM. This CDR3 has 13 amino acids. CDR3 DNA sequence: TGTGCCAGCAGCCTGACAGACAACACTGAAGCTTTCTTT. Encoded protein: CASSLTDNTEAFF. The entire variable domain, with the rest obtained from reference TRBV28 and TRBJ1-1, is as follows: DVKVTQSSRYLVKRTGEKVFLECVQDMDHENMFWYRQDPGLGLRLIYFSYDVKMKEKGDIPEGYSVSREKKERFSLILESASTNQTSMYLCASSLTDNTEAFFGQGTRLTVV.

The chain combines TRBV28 with TRBJ1-2, with 12 bases lining up with TRBD1. CDR3 length: 17 amino acids. Germline CDR1 MDHEN, CDR2 SYDVKM. V shed 4 bases, J shed 3 bases, and the junction held 9 bases outside the gene matches. CDR3 nucleotide sequence: TGTGCCAGCAGTTCTCGAGGGGACAGGGGGCTTGACTATGGCTACACCTTC. Its translation is CASSSRGDRGLDYGYTF.

V gene TRBV5-4 combines with J gene TRBJ1-5; TRBD1 is a possible D gene (6 bases). The germline CDR1 and CDR2 sequences are SGHNT and YYREEE (reference sequence). V was trimmed by 0 bases and J by 6 bases, leaving 7 bases between them. CDR3 length: 13 residues. CDR3 amino acids: CASSLEGGQPQHF. The CDR3 DNA sequence: TGTGCCAGCAGCTTGGAAGGGGGTCAGCCCCAGCATTTT.

The CDR3 spells CASSWDISHTEAFF. CDR3 coding DNA: TGTGCCAGCAGTTGGGACATCTCTCACACTGAAGCTTTCTTT. This chain connects TRBV6-5 to TRBJ1-1; a weak D match, TRBD1 (6 bases). V lost 4 bases and J lost 3, with 12 bases in between. The CDR3 covers 14 residues. Looked up from germline, CDR1 is MNHEY and CDR2 is SVGAGI.

The chain has TRBV4-3 and TRBJ2-3, with no clear D. V dropped 8 bases and J dropped 4 bases, with 13 bases sitting between them. There are 13 residues in the CDR3. CDR1 and CDR2 (germline): LGHNA, YSLEER. The CDR3 here is CASALQISDTQYF. The CDR3 bases are TGCGCCAGCGCGCTTCAAATTTCAGATACGCAGTATTTT.